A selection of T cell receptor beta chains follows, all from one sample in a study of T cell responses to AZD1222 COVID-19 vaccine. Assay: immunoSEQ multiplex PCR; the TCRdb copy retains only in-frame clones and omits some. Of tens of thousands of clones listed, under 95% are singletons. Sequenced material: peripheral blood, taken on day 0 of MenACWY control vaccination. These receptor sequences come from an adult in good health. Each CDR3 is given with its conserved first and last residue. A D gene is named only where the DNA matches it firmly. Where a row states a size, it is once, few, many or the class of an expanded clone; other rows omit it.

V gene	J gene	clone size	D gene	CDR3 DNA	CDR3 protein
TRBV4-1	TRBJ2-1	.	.	TGCGCCAGCAGCCAAGAAAGGAGCCCGAATGAGCAGTTCTTC	CASSQERSPNEQFF
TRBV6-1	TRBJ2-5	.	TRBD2	TGTGCCAGCAGTGCCGAGGGAGGGAGCCCAGAGACCCAGTACTTC	CASSAEGGSPETQYF
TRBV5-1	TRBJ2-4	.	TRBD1	TGCGCCAGCAGCTTGGGGACAGGGGGCGCAGACATTCAGTACTTC	CASSLGTGGADIQYF
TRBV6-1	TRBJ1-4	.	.	TGTGCCAGCAGTGAAAGGAGAGGAGGGGGTTGGGAAAAACTGTTTTTT	CASSERRGGGWEKLFF
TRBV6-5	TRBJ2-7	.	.	TGTGCCAGCCGGTATCAGTACGAGCAGTACTTC	CASRYQYEQYF
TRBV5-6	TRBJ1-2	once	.	TGTGCCAGCAGCTTGACCGTCACGAATGGCTACACCTTC	CASSLTVTNGYTF
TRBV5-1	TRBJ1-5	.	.	TGCGCCAGCAGCTTGGCCGGACCGGCTAGCAATCAGCCCCAGCATTTT	CASSLAGPASNQPQHF
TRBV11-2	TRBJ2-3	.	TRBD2	TGTGCCAGCGGCGAAGGGCGGGAGCAGAGCACAGATACGCAGTATTTT	CASGEGREQSTDTQYF
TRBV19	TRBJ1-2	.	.	TGTGCCAGAGGGACTTTTTATGGCTACACCTTC	CARGTFYGYTF
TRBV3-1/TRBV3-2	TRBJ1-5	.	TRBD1	TGTGCCAGCAGCGGGCAGGGGGCAACTCAGCCCCAGCATTTT	CASSGQGATQPQHF
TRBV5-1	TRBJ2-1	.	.	TGCGCCAGCAGCTTGGACGGGGGGCAAGTGGGGAATGAGCAGTTCTTC	CASSLDGGQVGNEQFF
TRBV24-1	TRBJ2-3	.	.	TGTGCCACCAGTGATCGGGACCATAGCACAGATACGCAGTATTTT	CATSDRDHSTDTQYF
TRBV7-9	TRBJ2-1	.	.	TGTGCCAGCAGCTTATACGGCGGGGAGGAGCAGTTCTTC	CASSLYGGEEQFF